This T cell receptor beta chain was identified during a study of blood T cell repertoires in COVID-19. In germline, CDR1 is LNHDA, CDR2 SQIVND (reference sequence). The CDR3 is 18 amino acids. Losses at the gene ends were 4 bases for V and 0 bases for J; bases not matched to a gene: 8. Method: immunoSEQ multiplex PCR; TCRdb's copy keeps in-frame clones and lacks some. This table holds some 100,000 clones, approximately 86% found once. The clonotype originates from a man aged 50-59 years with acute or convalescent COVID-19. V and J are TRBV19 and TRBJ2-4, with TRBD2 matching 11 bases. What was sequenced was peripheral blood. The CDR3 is CASSTPSGRILAKNIQYF. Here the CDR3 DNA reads TGTGCCAGTAGTACCCCTAGCGGGAGGATCTTAGCCAAAAACATTCAGTACTTC. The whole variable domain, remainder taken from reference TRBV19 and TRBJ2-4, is DGGITQSPKYLFRKEGQNVTLSCEQNLNHDAMYWYRQDPGQGLRLIYYSQIVNDFQKGDIAEGYSVSREKKESFPLTVTSAQKNPTAFYLCASSTPSGRILAKNIQYFGAGTRLSVL.